Listed below are T cell receptor beta chains from one sample, sequenced in a study of CDR3 diversity in severe acne. TCRdb recomputed calls from the PCR reads with MiXCR, one row per CDR3 protein. In the table there are about 85,000 distinct CDR3 sequences, about 50% of which are singletons. Material for sequencing was blood. The receptors come from a male donor in good health, serving as a control. The CDR3 runs from the conserved cysteine through the conserved F or W. D genes are given only for firm matches. Rows may omit the clone size; those that give it use once, few, many or a size class.

size	V	D	J	DNA	CDR3
-	TRBV6-1	-	TRBJ2-6	TGTGCCAGCAGTCGCGACCTGGGGGCTGGGGCCAACGTCCTGACTTTC	CASSRDLGAGANVLTF
-	TRBV6-5	-	TRBJ1-1	TGTGCCACCGCGGGGGTTGGGAACACTGAAGCTTTCTTT	CATAGVGNTEAFF
-	TRBV20-1	-	TRBJ2-3	TGCAGTGCCAGGGGTATCCCAGATACGCAGTATTTT	CSARGIPDTQYF
many	TRBV12-3/TRBV12-4	-	TRBJ2-5	TGTGCCAGCAAACAGGGTGGTGGAGAGACCCAGTACTTC	CASKQGGGETQYF
-	TRBV2	-	TRBJ1-6	TGTGCCAGCAGTGATGCAGGGTGGTTGGAGTCACCCCTCCACTTT	CASSDAGWLESPLHF
-	TRBV7-2	TRBD2	TRBJ2-5	TGTGCCAGCAGCTTGGGGGGACTAATCCAGTACTTC	CASSLGGLIQYF
many	TRBV2	-	TRBJ2-3	TGTGCCAGCAGTGAAGGTCCCGCCGATACGCAGTATTTT	CASSEGPADTQYF
many	TRBV28	-	TRBJ1-3	TGTGCCAGCAGTTCAGGGAATGGAAACACCATATATTTT	CASSSGNGNTIYF
-	TRBV14	-	TRBJ1-2	TGTGCCAGCAGCCCCCTATCGGGGCAGAACTATGGCTACACCTTC	CASSPLSGQNYGYTF
-	TRBV6-5	-	TRBJ1-5	TGTGCCAGCAGTTACATAAGCGAGGACCAGCCCCAGCATTTT	CASSYISEDQPQHF
-	TRBV19	TRBD2	TRBJ2-7	TGTGCCAGTAGTATTGCAGCGGGAGACTACGAGCAGTACTTC	CASSIAAGDYEQYF
few	TRBV3-1	TRBD1	TRBJ2-1	TGTGCCACCGACAGGGGACAGGGGTCCTACAATGAGCAGTTCTTC	CATDRGQGSYNEQFF
-	TRBV6-1	TRBD2	TRBJ2-3	TGTGCCAGCCCTTGGGGGGGACGGAATGAGCAGTATTTT	CASPWGGRNEQYF
few	TRBV9	TRBD2	TRBJ2-5	TGTGCCAGCGCGCGGGGGAGGGGAGAGACCCAGTACTTC	CASARGRGETQYF
-	TRBV7-9	-	TRBJ1-2	TGTGCCAGCAGCTCCAAGCCGGGCGCAGTCTATGGCTACACCTTC	CASSSKPGAVYGYTF
-	TRBV9	-	TRBJ1-3	-	CASLQRVHLRFGEGNTIYF
many	TRBV29-1	TRBD2	TRBJ2-5	TGCAGCGTTGAAGGGGGGGGAGAGACCCAGTACTTC	CSVEGGGETQYF
few	TRBV3-1	-	TRBJ1-1	TGTGCCAGCAGCCAACATACAGGGTTCACTGAAGCTTTCTTT	CASSQHTGFTEAFF
-	TRBV6-4	-	TRBJ2-5	-	CAKRAELANEKLFFGSGTQYF
-	TRBV7-9	-	TRBJ1-1	TGTGCCAGCAGCTCCCCCCGGGGTTCTGAAGCTTTCTTT	CASSSPRGSEAFF
few	TRBV20-1	-	TRBJ2-5	TGCAGTGCTAGTCCCGGCGGGAAGGGGGAGACCCAGTACTTC	CSASPGGKGETQYF
once	TRBV24-1	-	TRBJ1-4	TGTGCCACCAGTGATTTGGAACTGGGACAAAAGCTGTTTTTT	CATSDLELGQKLFF
-	TRBV25-1	-	TRBJ1-5	TGTGCCAGCAGTGCTGCAGGTCGCAATCAGCCCCAGCATTTT	CASSAAGRNQPQHF
-	TRBV5-1	TRBD2	TRBJ2-2	TGCGCCAGCAGCACCGGGACTAGTGACACCGGGGAGCTGTTTTTT	CASSTGTSDTGELFF
-	TRBV29-1	TRBD1	TRBJ1-2	TGCAGCGTTGAAACCCGGGACAGTGTTAACTATGGCTACACCTTC	CSVETRDSVNYGYTF
-	TRBV25-1	-	TRBJ2-7	TGTGCCAGCTCACCAAGGAAGGCCGAGCAGTACTTC	CASSPRKAEQYF
many	TRBV7-9	-	TRBJ2-7	TGTGCCAGCAGCCGGCCTGGGTACCACGAGCAGTACTTC	CASSRPGYHEQYF
few	TRBV7-8	TRBD1	TRBJ1-2	TGTGCCAGCAGCGGGCGGACAGGGTATGGCTACACCTTC	CASSGRTGYGYTF
-	TRBV2	-	TRBJ2-7	TGTGCCAGCAGCCTACAGGACCTCTACGAGCAGTACTTC	CASSLQDLYEQYF
-	TRBV20-1	-	TRBJ2-7	TGCAGTGCTAAAGGGTCCGGAGAGCAGTACTTC	CSAKGSGEQYF
-	TRBV29-1	TRBD2	TRBJ2-5	TGCAGCGTTGTGCCTAGCGGGAGCGGAGAGACCCAGTACTTC	CSVVPSGSGETQYF
-	TRBV2	-	TRBJ2-6	TGTGCCAGCAGCCTCATTACCGGGGCCAACGTCCTGACTTTC	CASSLITGANVLTF
-	TRBV7-3	-	TRBJ2-2	TGTGCCAGCTCCCCCGCGAACACCGGGGAGCTGTTTTTT	CASSPANTGELFF
many	TRBV5-6	-	TRBJ2-7	TGTGCCAGCAGCCTGACAAGCTACGAGCAGTACTTC	CASSLTSYEQYF
-	TRBV20-1	TRBD1	TRBJ2-2	TGCAGTGTACCCGGGACAGGGAAAACCGGGGAGCTGTTTTTT	CSVPGTGKTGELFF
-	TRBV15	TRBD1	TRBJ2-7	TGTGCCACCAGCAGATACAGGGGAGTCTACGAGCAGTACTTC	CATSRYRGVYEQYF
many	TRBV20-1	TRBD1	TRBJ2-5	TGCAGTGCTCACGCCGGGACAGAGGTCCAAGAGACCCAGTACTTC	CSAHAGTEVQETQYF
many	TRBV6-5	-	TRBJ1-1	TGTGCCAGCACCTACGGGGCGAACACTGAAGCTTTCTTT	CASTYGANTEAFF
-	TRBV2	TRBD1	TRBJ2-5	TGTGCCAGCAGTGGGACAGGGGGGTGGCCGGGTCAAGAGACCCAGTACTTC	CASSGTGGWPGQETQYF
many	TRBV12-3/TRBV12-4	-	TRBJ2-2	TGTGCCAGCAGTTTCTTCGGCCGGGACACCGGGGAGCTGTTTTTT	CASSFFGRDTGELFF
-	TRBV12-3/TRBV12-4	TRBD2	TRBJ2-7	TGTGCCAGCAGCTATACCGACCGGCTAGCGGGGGATTACGAGCAGTACTTC	CASSYTDRLAGDYEQYF
few	TRBV20-1	-	TRBJ2-6	TGCAGTGCTACCGACGGGTACTCTGGGGCCAACGTCCTGACTTTC	CSATDGYSGANVLTF
-	TRBV6-5	-	TRBJ2-3	TGTGCCAGCAGTGGAACAGGGAGAACAGATACGCAGTATTTT	CASSGTGRTDTQYF
many	TRBV9	-	TRBJ1-2	TGTGCCAGCTCCGGGACAATTAGTCCTGGCTACACCTTC	CASSGTISPGYTF